Here is one T cell receptor beta chain with its context. V was clipped by 6 bases and J by 6 bases; unmatched bases: 5. The germline V gene has CDR1 MNHEY and CDR2 SMNVEV (reference sequence). The CDR3 length is 14 residues. Profiling relied on immunoSEQ multiplex PCR, and the TCRdb table lists in-frame clones only, not all of them. Of tens of thousands of clones listed, around four fifths are singletons. The data were taken from a study of PD-L1 blockade in urothelial cancer. Overall study: Males with bladder-origin urothelial cancer made up about 85% of the roughly 30 patients.

Time point described: pretreatment peripheral blood. This chain joins TRBV27 and TRBJ1-4; TRBD1 matches at 9 bases. The receptor comes from an older man with urothelial cancer. Sequenced material: PBMCs, taken around atezolizumab (anti-PD-L1) treatment. The CDR3 DNA sequence: TGTGCCAGCAGGGGGGGGACAGGGCATGAAAAACTGTTTTTT. This sequence encodes CASRGGTGHEKLFF. The whole variable domain, filled in from reference TRBV27 and TRBJ1-4, reads EAQVTQNPRYLITVTGKKLTVTCSQNMNHEYMSWYRQDPGLGLRQIYYSMNVEVTDKGDVPEGYKVSRKEKRNFPLILESPSPNQTSLYFCASRGGTGHEKLFFGSGTQLSVL.